Presented here are 20 T cell receptor beta chains from one specimen sequenced in a study of OX40 agonist ivuxolimab in advanced cancers. The data were produced by immunoSEQ multiplex PCR, yet TCRdb's version contains in-frame clones alone and is incomplete. The data contain around 64,000 clones, around 90% of them singletons. The sequenced sample was CD4+ or CD8+ T cells sorted from blood, obtained in a trial of the OX40 agonist ivuxolimab. These receptors were taken from an adult with an advanced solid tumor such as melanoma, head and neck, liver or kidney cancer.

A few counts support this clone. This chain connects TRBV10-1 to TRBJ1-2, with 7 bases fitting TRBD1. The trim removed 6 bases at V and 7 bases at J, leaving 11 bases unmatched. CDR1 is WNHNN, CDR2 SYGVQD, per germline (reference sequence). The CDR3 has 14 residues. CDR3 bases: TGCGCCAGCAGGGAAACAGGGGAAATTGGTGGCTACACCTTC. Translating gives CASRETGEIGGYTF.

This clone was found once. This chain connects TRBV21-1 to TRBJ1-2; the table's D call TRBD1 went unverified against the DNA. TRBV21-1 is an annotated pseudogene. The length of the CDR3 is 16 residues. The CDR3 sequence: CASSKVGHQTTWGYTF. The CDR3 region has the DNA TGTGCCAGCAGCAAAGTGGGACACCAAACCACATGGGGCTACACCTTC.

The chain couples TRBV19 to TRBJ2-2; 7 bases fit TRBD2. CDR3 length: 16 residues. Unmatched junction bases numbered 3, after V lost 1 base and J lost 1 base. Germline V gene data show CDR1 as LNHDA and CDR2 as SQIVND (reference sequence). DNA of the CDR3: TGTGCCAGTAGTATAGGCAGCGGGGTGAACACCGGGGAGCTGTTTTTT. Translation: CASSIGSGVNTGELFF.

The chain is built from TRBV11-2 and TRBJ2-5, with 10 bases lining up with TRBD1. The DNA end is more similar to TRBJ2-7, so the J call may be wrong. Germline V gives CDR1 SGHAT, CDR2 FQNNGV. This CDR3 contains 14 residues. CDR3 amino acids: CASSFGTGDYEQYF. CDR3 bases: TGTGCCAGCAGCTTTGGGACAGGGGACTACGAGCAGTACTTC.

V gene TRBV7-9 combines with J gene TRBJ2-1; TRBD2 agrees at 9 bases. The V and J ends lost 2 bases and 8 bases, in that order; junction bases with no gene match: 4. CDR1 and CDR2 from the germline V gene are SEHNR and FQNEAQ (reference sequence). The CDR3 spans 14 residues. CDR3 in DNA: TGTGCCAGCAGCTTACTAGCGGGGATGTATGAGCAGTTCTTC. Translated, it gives CASSLLAGMYEQFF.

The J gene is TRBJ2-1, the V gene TRBV6-1; TRBD2 is a possible D gene (5 bases). Germline V CDR1 and CDR2: MNHNS, SASEGT. This CDR3 contains 15 residues. Trimming pared 3 bases from V and 3 bases from J, leaving 12 bases between. CDR3 protein: CASSEIGVDYNEQFF. CDR3 nucleotide sequence: TGTGCCAGCAGTGAGATCGGGGTTGACTACAATGAGCAGTTCTTC.

V and J are TRBV20-1 and TRBJ2-5, with D unresolved. Germline V CDR1 and CDR2: DFQATT, SNEGSKA (reference sequence). Trimming left V 1 base short and J 1 base short, with 1 base between. The CDR3 sequence is 11 residues long. The CDR3 protein is CSARVQETQYF. CDR3 DNA sequence: TGCAGTGCTAGAGTCCAAGAGACCCAGTACTTC.

On this clone itself: One end of the junction is discordant with germline, which a read error may explain. The chain couples TRBV7-7 to TRBJ1-1; maybe TRBD1 (5 bases). In germline, CDR1 is SSHAT, CDR2 FNYEAQ (reference sequence). This CDR3 has 17 residues. CDR3 protein: CASSLRVLPGTEARAFF. CDR3 nucleotides: TGTGCTAGCAGCTTGCGAGTGTTGCCCGGGACTGAGGCTAGAGCTTTCTTT.

The chain carries TRBV7-2 and TRBJ1-5; 10 nucleotides agree with TRBD1. The V and J ends lost 3 bases and 1 base, in that order; junction bases with no gene match: 9. Per germline, CDR1 SGHTA and CDR2 FQGNSA. This CDR3 comprises 18 residues. CDR3 nucleotides: TGTGCCAGCAGCTTCACGACAGGGGGCGCGGGAAGCAATCAGCCCCAGCATTTT. Residues: CASSFTTGGAGSNQPQHF. Looking up the rest from reference TRBV7-2 and TRBJ1-5 gives the full variable domain: GAGVSQSPSNKVTEKGKDVELRCDPISGHTALYWYRQSLGQGLEFLIYFQGNSAPDKSGLPSDRFSAERTGGSVSTLTIQRTQQEDSAVYLCASSFTTGGAGSNQPQHFGDGTRLSIL.

The chain is built from TRBV6-4 and TRBJ1-1, with TRBD1 matching over 8 bases. This CDR3 is built from 15 residues. V shed 6 bases and J 0 bases; nucleotides not matched to a gene: 6. The germline V gene has CDR1 MRHNA and CDR2 SNTAGT. The CDR3 protein is CASRLQGDLNTEAFF. The CDR3 DNA reads TGTGCCAGCAGATTACAGGGGGACCTGAACACTGAAGCTTTCTTT.

This clone was detected a few times. V is TRBV6-5 and J is TRBJ1-4; D perhaps matches TRBD1 (5 bases). Germline CDR1 reads MNHEY; CDR2 reads SVGAGI. The CDR3 has 14 residues. The ends were cut back, 5 bases at V and 7 bases at J, with 14 bases in the middle. CDR3: CASSIARQGEKLFF. For the CDR3, the DNA is TGTGCCAGCAGTATTGCAAGGCAGGGTGAAAAACTGTTTTTT.

This clone was seen only a few times. The V and J genes are TRBV5-4 and TRBJ2-7, with 7 bases lining up with TRBD1. CDR3 size: 16 residues. V was clipped by 0 bases and J by 3 bases; unmatched bases: 9. The V gene's germline CDR1 is SGHNT and CDR2 YYREEE (reference sequence). The CDR3 loop reads CASSLVGQSHHYEQYF. CDR3 nucleotides: TGTGCCAGCAGCTTGGTGGGACAGTCGCACCACTACGAGCAGTACTTC.

The chain recombines TRBV5-1 with TRBJ2-1; D is ambiguous. The CDR3 is 15 amino acids. V lost 0 bases, J lost 0 bases, and 7 bases lay in between. Germline CDR1 and CDR2: SGHRS and YFSETQ. CDR3 sequence (DNA): TGCGCCAGCAGCTTGGAGGCCAGCTCCTACAATGAGCAGTTCTTC. Translating it yields CASSLEASSYNEQFF. Based on the CDR3 plus reference TRBV5-1 and TRBJ2-1, the full variable domain is KAGVTQTPRYLIKTRGQQVTLSCSPISGHRSVSWYQQTPGQGLQFLFEYFSETQRNKGNFPGRFSGRQFSNSRSEMNVSTLELGDSALYLCASSLEASSYNEQFFGPGTRLTVL.

V and J are TRBV19 and TRBJ2-6, with TRBD1 identical over 8 bases. Germline V gene sequence: CDR1 LNHDA, CDR2 SQIVND (reference sequence). The CDR3 contains 17 residues. V lost 4 bases and J lost 3; bases outside the gene matches: 8. CDR3 sequence reads: CASSTFRGLSGANVLTF. The CDR3 DNA reads as TGTGCCAGTAGTACCTTCAGGGGGCTGAGTGGGGCCAACGTCCTGACTTTC.

The chain employs TRBV6-1 and TRBJ1-2; D uncertain. CDR1 is MNHNS and CDR2 is SASEGT in the germline V gene. The CDR3 has 13 amino acids. V was cut by 2 bases and J by 5 bases, with 9 bases left in between. CDR3 region: CASSEQEGYGYTF. The CDR3 DNA follows: TGTGCCAGCAGTGAACAGGAAGGGTATGGCTACACCTTC.

The chain employs TRBV29-1 and TRBJ1-3; D might be TRBD1 (5 bases). The CDR3 spans 15 residues. Germline V gene lookup returns CDR1 SQVTM and CDR2 ANQGSEA. Trimming stripped 0 bases from V and 2 bases from J, with 11 bases between. The CDR3 coding sequence is TGCAGCGTTGAAGATACAGGACTAGCTGGAAACACCATATATTTT. It translates to CSVEDTGLAGNTIYF.

This clone was seen only once. The V and J genes are TRBV11-2 and TRBJ2-7; 9 bases align to TRBD2. CDR1 is SGHAT, CDR2 FQNNGV, per germline. This CDR3 contains 14 residues. V gave up 4 bases and J gave up 3 bases; unmatched junction bases: 4. Here the CDR3 reads CASSWISGGYEQYF. In DNA, the CDR3 is TGTGCCAGCAGCTGGATTAGCGGGGGCTACGAGCAGTACTTC.

This clone occurred once. The chain combines TRBV6-5 with TRBJ1-1; D uncertain. The ends were cut back, 5 bases at V and 1 base at J, with 11 bases in the middle. This CDR3 contains 14 residues. The germline V gene encodes CDR1 MNHEY and CDR2 SVGAGI. CDR3 residues: CASSPAAENTEAFF. The CDR3 nucleotides read TGTGCCAGCAGTCCCGCGGCGGAGAACACTGAAGCTTTCTTT.

V is TRBV29-1 and J is TRBJ2-3; the D gene could be TRBD1 or TRBD2 (5 bases each). Trimming shortened V by 4 bases and J by 2 bases, and 10 bases separated the two germline ends. The germline V gene has CDR1 SQVTM and CDR2 ANQGSEA. The CDR3 is made up of 13 amino acids. For the CDR3, the DNA is TGCAGCGTTGCGGGACGGATCACAGATACGCAGTATTTT. Translation gives CSVAGRITDTQYF.

The chain combines TRBV9 with TRBJ2-7; D not resolved. The CDR3 is 13 residues long. Trimming stripped 0 bases from V and 6 bases from J, with 10 bases between. Germline values: CDR1 SGDLS, CDR2 YYNGEE. CDR3 in amino acids: CASSVEWVGEQYF. The CDR3 DNA sequence: TGTGCCAGCAGCGTAGAATGGGTTGGCGAGCAGTACTTC.